The clone carrying this TCR beta chain showed up just a few times. What it recognizes is unknown. The data were taken from a study of T-cell memory formation after mild COVID-19. Study-wide results and caveats: Second-wave clones that peaked on day 37 lacked confirmed SARS-CoV-2 specificity. Of the contracting clones, CD4+ ones lay mainly in CM and EM, and CD8+ ones in EMRA.

A single record per CDR3 protein comes from TCRdb applying MiXCR to the 5' RACE reads. The table has about 190,000 distinct CDR3 sequences, about 20% seen once. CDR1 is SQVTM and CDR2 is ANQGSEA in the germline V gene. CDR3 size: 16 residues. V shed 5 bases and J 0 bases; nucleotides not matched to a gene: 12. Source material: PBMCs or a T cell subset sorted from them (not recorded which). The TCR sequence derives from an adult woman who had mild COVID-19 (a few samples of this study predate the infection). Cell type and time point are not known. The chain couples TRBV29-1 to TRBJ1-2, with 7 bases lining up with TRBD1. The CDR3 bases are TGCAGCGTTCCCAGGGGGACAGATCAATCTAACTATGGCTACACCTTC. Its protein is CSVPRGTDQSNYGYTF.